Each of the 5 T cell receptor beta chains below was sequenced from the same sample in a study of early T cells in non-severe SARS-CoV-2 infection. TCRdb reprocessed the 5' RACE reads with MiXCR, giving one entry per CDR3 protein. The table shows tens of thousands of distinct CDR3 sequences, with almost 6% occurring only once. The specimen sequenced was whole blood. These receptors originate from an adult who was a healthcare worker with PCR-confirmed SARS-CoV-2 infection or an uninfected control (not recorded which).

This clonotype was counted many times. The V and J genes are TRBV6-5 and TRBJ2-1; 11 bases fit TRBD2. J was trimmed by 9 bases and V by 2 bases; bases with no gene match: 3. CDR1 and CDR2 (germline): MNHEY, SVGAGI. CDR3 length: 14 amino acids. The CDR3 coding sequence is TGTGCCAGCAGTTACATAGCGGGAGGGCTTGAGCAGTTCTTC. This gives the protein CASSYIAGGLEQFF.

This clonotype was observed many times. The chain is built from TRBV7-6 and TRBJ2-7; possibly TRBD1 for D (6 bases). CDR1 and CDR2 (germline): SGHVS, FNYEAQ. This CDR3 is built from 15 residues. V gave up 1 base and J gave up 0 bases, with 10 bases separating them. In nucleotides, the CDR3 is TGTGCCAGCAGCTTAGGACAGGATTTCTCCTACGAGCAGTACTTC. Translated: CASSLGQDFSYEQYF.

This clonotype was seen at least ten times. CDR3 in amino acids: CASSLTGDGNTIYF. Here the CDR3 DNA reads TGTGCCAGCAGTTTAACAGGGGACGGAAACACCATATATTTT. This chain connects TRBV27 to TRBJ1-3; 7 bases align to TRBD1. CDR3 length: 14 residues. Germline CDR1 and CDR2: MNHEY and SMNVEV (reference sequence). With V trimmed by 2 bases and J by 4 bases, 2 bases remained unmatched.

The CDR3 loop reads CASSVFSTGPYEQYF. DNA for the CDR3: TGTGCCAGCAGTGTATTTTCGACGGGGCCGTACGAGCAGTACTTC. The V call is TRBV25-1, the J call TRBJ2-7; D is possibly TRBD1 or TRBD2 (5 bases each). In germline, CDR1 is MGHDK, CDR2 SYGVNS. The germline V and J ends were trimmed by 4 bases and 4 bases, with 17 bases remaining between them. The CDR3 length is 15 residues.

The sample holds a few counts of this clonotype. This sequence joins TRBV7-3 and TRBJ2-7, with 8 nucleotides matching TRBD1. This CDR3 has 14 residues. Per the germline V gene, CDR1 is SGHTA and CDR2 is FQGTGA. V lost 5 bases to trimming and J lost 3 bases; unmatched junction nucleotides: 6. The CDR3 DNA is TGTGCCAGCAGCCGAGACAGGGGAAACTACGAGCAGTACTTC. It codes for CASSRDRGNYEQYF.